This entry lists 26 T cell receptor beta chains sequenced from one sample in a study of a mutant IDH1 vaccine in newly diagnosed glioma. Time point here: week 35, safety follow-up. Alongside topical imiquimod, each dose of vaccine comprised 300 ug of mutant IDH1 20-mer peptide. TCRdb's copy holds only in-frame clones and misses some; the assay was immunoSEQ multiplex PCR. The data show tens of thousands of clones, roughly 68% seen once. The antigens these receptors bind are not known. The source was PBMCs, collected from a glioma patient whose treatment included an IDH1 peptide vaccine. The receptors were gathered from a man aged 45-65 years with glioma.

This chain links TRBV27 with TRBJ1-5; 8 positions agree with TRBD1. CDR1 and CDR2 (germline): MNHEY, SMNVEV (reference sequence). There are 12 residues in the CDR3. Unmatched junction bases numbered 3, after V lost 10 bases and J lost 4 bases. CDR3 amino acids: CATRTGNQPQHF. The CDR3 nucleotides are TGTGCCACCAGGACAGGGAATCAGCCCCAGCATTTT.

J is TRBJ1-1 and V is TRBV25-1, with 11 bases identical to TRBD1. This CDR3 is 14 amino acids long. Trimming took 6 bases from V and 4 from J; bases not matched to a gene: 4. Germline V gene lookup returns CDR1 MGHDK and CDR2 SYGVNS. The CDR3 is CASSWGQGGTEAFF. The CDR3 coding sequence is TGTGCCAGCAGCTGGGGACAGGGGGGCACTGAAGCTTTCTTT.

This chain links TRBV5-4 with TRBJ2-7; the D is unclear. Looked up from germline, CDR1 is SGHNT and CDR2 is YYREEE (reference sequence). The CDR3 totals 12 residues. The V end was cut by 3 bases, the J end by 0 bases, with 4 bases between. Here the CDR3 reads CASSWDSYEQYF. As DNA, the CDR3 is TGTGCCAGCAGCTGGGACTCCTACGAGCAGTACTTC.

This chain joins TRBV27 and TRBJ2-1, with D unclear. The germline V gene encodes CDR1 MNHEY and CDR2 SMNVEV (reference sequence). This CDR3 contains 9 residues. V gave up 11 bases and J gave up 9 bases, with 8 bases separating them. Here the CDR3 reads CAAGIEQFF. The CDR3 DNA sequence: TGTGCCGCAGGAATTGAGCAGTTCTTC.

This clone was found a few times. The chain uses TRBV6-6 and TRBJ2-2, with TRBD1 as a possible D gene (5 bases). Trimming cost V 2 bases and J 3 bases, with 7 bases left between them. This CDR3 spans 14 amino acids. CDR1 is MNHNY, CDR2 SVGAGI, per germline (reference sequence). In nucleotides, the CDR3 is TGTGCCAGCAGTTACGGGGCGGACACCGGGGAGCTGTTTTTT. As protein: CASSYGADTGELFF.

V usage is TRBV27 and J usage is TRBJ1-4; D perhaps matches TRBD1 (6 bases). This CDR3 has 16 amino acids. Per germline, CDR1 MNHEY and CDR2 SMNVEV (reference sequence). V was trimmed by 5 bases and J by 3 bases, leaving 16 bases between them. The CDR3 sequence: CASSVGLGAPNEKLFF. The CDR3 nucleotides read TGTGCCAGCAGTGTGGGTTTGGGGGCGCCTAATGAAAAACTGTTTTTT.

This clone is medium-sized by share. The rearrangement links TRBV30 to TRBJ1-1; no reliable D call. Trimming shortened V by 2 bases and J by 12 bases, and 10 bases separated the two germline ends. The CDR3 consists of 10 residues. CDR1 is GTSNPN and CDR2 is SVGIG in the germline V gene (reference sequence). As DNA, the CDR3 is TGTGCCTGGAGTTTGGCGGGATCTTTCTTT. It is translated as CAWSLAGSFF.

This rearrangement joins TRBV19 to TRBJ2-1; D possibly corresponds to TRBD1 (5 bases). The CDR3 loop spans 15 amino acids. V shed 5 bases and J shed 0 bases, with 11 bases lying between them. CDR1 and CDR2 (germline): LNHDA, SQIVND (reference sequence). CDR3: CASSARQRSYNEQFF. CDR3 sequence (DNA): TGTGCCAGTAGTGCCAGACAGCGCTCCTACAATGAGCAGTTCTTC. The entire variable domain, with the rest obtained from reference TRBV19 and TRBJ2-1, is as follows: DGGITQSPKYLFRKEGQNVTLSCEQNLNHDAMYWYRQDPGQGLRLIYYSQIVNDFQKGDIAEGYSVSREKKESFPLTVTSAQKNPTAFYLCASSARQRSYNEQFFGPGTRLTVL.

This clone was observed a few times. Other DNA sequences in this specimen translate into the identical CDR3. The V call is TRBV6-5, the J call TRBJ1-1; 10 bases align to TRBD1. The CDR3 consists of 15 residues. The V and J ends lost 6 bases and 1 base, in that order; junction bases with no gene match: 5. Per the germline V gene, CDR1 is MNHEY and CDR2 is SVGAGI. The CDR3 spells CASSPRDRGNTEAFF. The CDR3 coding sequence is TGTGCCAGCAGCCCCAGGGACAGGGGGAACACTGAAGCTTTCTTT.

This clone was seen many times. This chain links TRBV27 with TRBJ1-1; weak D call: TRBD1 (5 bases). V was trimmed by 2 bases and J by 5 bases, leaving 12 bases between them. Per the germline V gene, CDR1 is MNHEY and CDR2 is SMNVEV (reference sequence). The CDR3 length is 14 residues. CDR3 nucleotides: TGTGCCAGCAGTTTAAATCCGGGGACGACTGAAGCTTTCTTT. Translating it yields CASSLNPGTTEAFF.

J is TRBJ1-2 and V is TRBV15; D gene unclear. This CDR3 spans 12 amino acids. Germline assignment: CDR1 LNHNV and CDR2 YYDKDF (reference sequence). The V end lost 1 base, the J end lost 6 bases, and 6 bases lay between the germline ends. The CDR3 region has the DNA TGTGCCACCAGCAGAGGGGCGGATGGCTACACCTTC. It codes for CATSRGADGYTF.

The chain combines TRBV5-6 with TRBJ1-1; D gene ambiguous. Germline CDR1 and CDR2: SGHDT and YYEEEE. Trimming left V 0 bases short and J 3 bases short, with 3 bases between. This CDR3 has 12 residues. Here the CDR3 reads CASSLVYTEAFF. CDR3 in DNA: TGTGCCAGCAGCTTGGTCTACACTGAAGCTTTCTTT.

This clone was detected a few times. The V call is TRBV10-1, the J call TRBJ2-1, with TRBD1 identical over 8 bases. Germline CDR1 WNHNN, CDR2 SYGVQD (reference sequence). This CDR3 is built from 12 residues. V lost 5 bases and J lost 12; bases outside the gene matches: 6. As DNA, the CDR3 is TGCGCCAGCAGTACGGACAGGGTCGGGCAGTTCTTC. Translation gives CASSTDRVGQFF.

The chain uses TRBV5-1 and TRBJ1-3; D gene uncertain. Trimming cost V 0 bases and J 4 bases, with 8 bases left between them. CDR3 length: 14 amino acids. From germline, CDR1 is SGHRS and CDR2 YFSETQ. CDR3 DNA sequence: TGCGCCAGCAGCTTGGAAGAGGACGGAAACACCATATATTTT. Protein: CASSLEEDGNTIYF. Based on the CDR3 plus reference TRBV5-1 and TRBJ1-3, the full variable domain is KAGVTQTPRYLIKTRGQQVTLSCSPISGHRSVSWYQQTPGQGLQFLFEYFSETQRNKGNFPGRFSGRQFSNSRSEMNVSTLELGDSALYLCASSLEEDGNTIYFGEGSWLTVV.

There are a few counts of this clone. The rearrangement links TRBV19 to TRBJ1-1, with D possibly TRBD1 on 5 matching bases. Trimming removed 5 bases at V and 6 bases at J, with 13 bases between. Germline-derived CDR1 and CDR2 are LNHDA and SQIVND (reference sequence). This CDR3 is built from 13 residues. The CDR3 is CASSVTGTAEAFF. The CDR3 region has the DNA TGTGCCAGTAGTGTCACCGGGACGGCTGAAGCTTTCTTT.

The chain recombines TRBV6-1 with TRBJ1-2; D not certain. The germline gives CDR1 MNHNS, CDR2 SASEGT. CDR3 length equals 12 residues. Trimming stripped 4 bases from V and 4 bases from J, with 7 bases between. CDR3 in DNA: TGTGCCAGCAGTGGGACGGCCTATGGCTACACCTTC. This gives the protein CASSGTAYGYTF.

The chain recombines TRBV25-1 with TRBJ2-3, with D perhaps given as TRBD1 or TRBD2 (5 bases each). V lost 6 bases and J 1 base, leaving 11 bases between the germline ends. Germline CDR1 and CDR2: MGHDK and SYGVNS. This CDR3 has 14 amino acids. The CDR3 loop is CASRRGQRTDTQYF. DNA for the CDR3: TGTGCCAGCAGGAGGGGTCAGCGCACAGATACGCAGTATTTT. Full variable domain (rest looked up from reference TRBV25-1 and TRBJ2-3): EADIYQTPRYLVIGTGKKITLECSQTMGHDKMYWYQQDPGMELHLIHYSYGVNSTEKGDLSSESTVSRIRTEHFPLTLESARPSHTSQYLCASRRGQRTDTQYFGPGTRLTVL.

The chain joins TRBV7-2 to TRBJ2-7, with D tentatively TRBD1 (5 bases). This CDR3 has 14 amino acids. V dropped 4 bases and J dropped 3 bases, with 13 bases sitting between them. Germline lookup yields CDR1 SGHTA and CDR2 FQGNSA. CDR3 in amino acids: CASSSTGQGYEQYF. CDR3 nucleotide sequence: TGTGCCAGCAGCTCGACCGGGCAGGGCTACGAGCAGTACTTC.

The chain uses TRBV5-6 and TRBJ1-2; D call uncertain. The V gene's germline CDR1 is SGHDT and CDR2 YYEEEE. The CDR3 spans 13 residues. V shed 1 base and J shed 8 bases, with 12 bases lying between them. Written as DNA, the CDR3 is TGTGCCAGCAGCTTGACCAGTCCCCGGGGCTACACCTTC. Translated: CASSLTSPRGYTF.

The chain employs TRBV5-5 and TRBJ1-1; no definite D call. Deletions cut 6 bases from V and 3 bases from J, with 9 bases between. Germline-derived CDR1 and CDR2 are SGHKS and YYEKEE (reference sequence). CDR3 length equals 12 residues. The CDR3 DNA is TGTGCCAGCAATCTCCTGCACACTGAAGCTTTCTTT. Its protein is CASNLLHTEAFF.

Concerning this clone itself: The same CDR3 arises from other DNA sequences in this sample as well. The gene calls are TRBV29-1 and TRBJ2-7; 8 positions match TRBD1. Trimming cost V 1 base and J 3 bases; bases outside gene matches: 2. CDR3 length equals 13 residues. Per germline, CDR1 SQVTM and CDR2 ANQGSEA. Here the CDR3 reads CSVEAGQGYEQYF. The CDR3 region has the DNA TGCAGCGTTGAAGCAGGACAGGGCTACGAGCAGTACTTC.

This chain links TRBV14 with TRBJ2-4; D unresolved. The germline V gene has CDR1 SGHDN and CDR2 FVKESK. The V end lost 1 base, the J end lost 6 bases, and 10 bases lay between the germline ends. This CDR3 is 14 amino acids long. The CDR3 protein is CASSQAKGANIQYF. The CDR3 nucleotides are TGTGCCAGCAGCCAAGCGAAGGGCGCAAACATTCAGTACTTC.

The chain combines TRBV7-8 with TRBJ1-1, with TRBD1 matching over 10 bases. V gave up 6 bases and J gave up 7 bases; unmatched junction bases: 5. Germline CDR1 SGHVS, CDR2 FQNEAQ. CDR3 length: 13 amino acids. The CDR3 protein is CASSYRDRGEAFF. The CDR3 nucleotides are TGTGCCAGCAGTTACCGGGACAGGGGTGAAGCTTTCTTT.

This clone showed up just a few times. This chain links TRBV15 with TRBJ2-3; 11 bases fit TRBD2. The CDR3 is 15 amino acids. The trim removed 0 bases at V and 4 bases at J, leaving 0 bases unmatched. Germline V lookup: CDR1 LNHNV, CDR2 YYDKDF (reference sequence). CDR3 residues: CATSRDSGGADTQYF. In DNA form, the CDR3 reads TGTGCCACCAGCAGAGATAGCGGGGGGGCAGATACGCAGTATTTT.

This chain links TRBV9 with TRBJ2-3, with D possibly TRBD2 on 6 matching bases. The germline CDR1 and CDR2 sequences are SGDLS and YYNGEE. Trimming shortened V by 3 bases and J by 0 bases, and 14 bases separated the two germline ends. This CDR3 is 16 amino acids long. CDR3 residues: CASSGGGTASTDTQYF. CDR3 DNA: TGTGCCAGCAGCGGTGGGGGGACTGCTAGCACAGATACGCAGTATTTT.

This clone has just one count. V is TRBV11-2 and J is TRBJ1-6; no definite D call. The V end was cut by 2 bases, the J end by 9 bases, with 14 bases between. The CDR3 spans 15 residues. Germline V gene sequence: CDR1 SGHAT, CDR2 FQNNGV. The CDR3 bases are TGTGCCAGCAGCTTAAATGGGGATCCGACTTCACCCCTCCACTTT. Its translation: CASSLNGDPTSPLHF.